The 2 T cell receptor beta chains below all came from one sample that was sequenced in a study of T cells after yellow fever vaccination. One entry per CDR3 protein results from TCRdb running MiXCR on the 5' RACE reads. In the table there are 450,000 to 650,000 distinct CDR3 sequences, roughly 13% of which are singletons. This sample comprised PBMCs, obtained on the day of the yellow fever booster vaccination. These receptor sequences come from a man aged 30 to 39 who received the YFV17D yellow fever vaccine.

This clonotype has only a few counts. This chain uses TRBV12-3 or TRBV12-4 with TRBJ2-2; 9 bases align to TRBD1. The trim removed 3 bases at V and 8 bases at J, leaving 7 bases unmatched. The CDR3 loop spans 15 amino acids. DNA for the CDR3: TGTGCCAGCAGTTTGTCGGGACAGGGAAGTGGGGAGCTGTTTTTT. As protein: CASSLSGQGSGELFF.

The genes are TRBV7-2 and TRBJ2-6, with no clear D. The V and J ends lost 5 bases and 0 bases respectively, with 8 bases between them. Germline-derived CDR1 and CDR2 are SGHTA and FQGNSA. The CDR3 covers 15 residues. The CDR3 DNA reads TGTGCCAGCAGCGCCAGTCGCTCTGGGGCCAACGTCCTGACTTTC. This encodes CASSASRSGANVLTF.